The 19 T cell receptor beta chains below were found in one sample sequenced in a study of CD8+ T cells in alopecia areata. It was cDNA, reverse transcribed from extracted RNA, that served as the sequencing template. Measured with immunoSEQ multiplex PCR; TCRdb has only the in-frame clones, and not every one. The sample lists 210,000 or so clones; approximately 67% were seen once. Described treatment: oral pan-JAK inhibitor, 5-10 mg twice daily. The sample here was CD4+ T cells sorted from blood, taken around week 46, from a patient treated with tofacitinib. These receptors came from a human donor with alopecia areata.

The V call is TRBV2, the J call TRBJ1-1; D not resolved. The CDR3 loop spans 14 amino acids. The V end was cut by 4 bases, the J end by 5 bases, with 14 bases between. CDR1 and CDR2 from the germline V gene are SNHLY and FYNNEI. The CDR3 DNA reads TGTGCCAGCAGTGTGTTGGAAGGGAAGACTGAAGCTTTCTTT. Amino acids: CASSVLEGKTEAFF.

This rearrangement joins TRBV9 to TRBJ1-2; no firm D call. Germline loops: CDR1 SGDLS, CDR2 YYNGEE. The ends were cut back, 4 bases at V and 2 bases at J, with 6 bases in the middle. CDR3 length equals 12 residues. CDR3 in amino acids: CASSRENYGYTF. The CDR3 DNA is TGTGCCAGCAGCAGGGAAAACTATGGCTACACCTTC.

The chain employs TRBV15 and TRBJ2-1; tentative D call: TRBD2 (6 bases). Germline lookup yields CDR1 LNHNV and CDR2 YYDKDF (reference sequence). The CDR3 is 13 amino acids. Trimming stripped 0 bases from V and 15 bases from J, with 15 bases between. The CDR3 sequence is CATSRDYGGGRFF. The CDR3 DNA reads as TGTGCCACCAGCAGAGACTACGGGGGAGGTCGGTTCTTC. The complete variable domain, with remaining parts taken from reference TRBV15 and TRBJ2-1, reads DAMVIQNPRYQVTQFGKPVTLSCSQTLNHNVMYWYQQKSSQAPKLLFHYYDKDFNNEADTPDNFQSRRPNTSFCFLDIRSPGLGDTAMYLCATSRDYGGGRFFGPGTRLTVL.

In its sample, this clone was seen a few times. This chain links TRBV30 with TRBJ1-1, with a weak D call TRBD1 (5 bases). The CDR3 has 15 amino acids. Germline CDR1 is GTSNPN and CDR2 is SVGIG (reference sequence). V lost 3 bases and J 0 bases, leaving 14 bases between the germline ends. This CDR3 is CAWRRGIPMNTEAFF. The CDR3 nucleotides are TGTGCCTGGAGGCGGGGGATTCCTATGAACACTGAAGCTTTCTTT.

This chain links TRBV30 with TRBJ2-4; D is undetermined. This CDR3 spans 12 amino acids. Germline values: CDR1 GTSNPN, CDR2 SVGIG (reference sequence). The V and J ends lost 0 bases and 8 bases respectively, with 8 bases between them. The CDR3 reads CAWSVGGHIQYF. Here the CDR3 DNA reads TGTGCCTGGAGTGTAGGTGGGCACATTCAGTACTTC.

The chain is built from TRBV28 and TRBJ1-1, with D maybe TRBD1 (5 bases). Trimming cost V 8 bases and J 7 bases, with 11 bases left between them. Germline V gene data show CDR1 as MDHEN and CDR2 as SYDVKM. This CDR3 has 11 residues. Here the CDR3 DNA reads TGTGCCAGCGAGGGGCAGATTGAAGCTTTCTTT. Protein: CASEGQIEAFF.

V usage is TRBV30 and J usage is TRBJ1-1, with TRBD1 matching 8 bases. The CDR3 has 14 amino acids. V was pared by 3 bases and J by 5 bases, with 8 bases of the junction left unmatched. CDR1 is GTSNPN and CDR2 is SVGIG in the germline V gene (reference sequence). CDR3 sequence (DNA): TGTGCCTGGAGCAGGACAGGGTATGGGACTGAAGCTTTCTTT. Translation: CAWSRTGYGTEAFF. The variable domain in full, completed from reference TRBV30 and TRBJ1-1, reads SQTIHQWPATLVQPVGSPLSLECTVEGTSNPNLYWYRQAAGRGLQLLFYSVGIGQISSEVPQNLSASRPQDRQFILSSKKLLLSDSGFYLCAWSRTGYGTEAFFGQGTRLTVV.

The rearrangement links TRBV5-1 to TRBJ2-5; the D gene could be TRBD1 or TRBD2 (5 bases each). The CDR3 is 14 amino acids. Looked up from germline, CDR1 is SGHRS and CDR2 is YFSETQ. Trimming removed 3 bases at V and 5 bases at J, with 14 bases between. In DNA, the CDR3 is TGCGCCAGCAGCTCTGGACACGGCGGGGAGACCCAGTACTTC. The encoded protein is CASSSGHGGETQYF.

The V and J genes are TRBV14 and TRBJ1-4, with 8 bases lining up with TRBD1. Germline V gives CDR1 SGHDN, CDR2 FVKESK. This CDR3 is built from 15 residues. Germline trimming cut 3 bases from V and 8 bases from J; bases unmatched to any gene: 8. CDR3 sequence reads: CASSQTTGGPEKLFF. The CDR3 DNA reads TGTGCCAGCAGCCAGACAACAGGGGGGCCGGAAAAACTGTTTTTT.

V is TRBV5-1 and J is TRBJ1-1, with 10 bases lining up with TRBD1. This CDR3 comprises 17 residues. Per the germline V gene, CDR1 is SGHRS and CDR2 is YFSETQ. With 5 bases clipped from V and 4 bases from J, the junction kept 14 bases outside the gene matches. CDR3 loop: CASRTGQGGMSGTEAFF. CDR3 in DNA: TGCGCCAGCAGGACCGGACAGGGGGGAATGTCGGGCACTGAAGCTTTCTTT.

This clone has just one count. V and J are TRBV29-1 and TRBJ1-1; D gene ambiguous. The CDR3 runs 12 residues. Trimming removed 4 bases at V and 4 bases at J, with 10 bases between. Germline CDR1 reads SQVTM; CDR2 reads ANQGSEA. The CDR3 region has the DNA TGCAGCGTTGCCGACCCCGGCACTGAAGCTTTCTTT. It codes for CSVADPGTEAFF.

The rearrangement links TRBV5-6 to TRBJ1-2, with D perhaps TRBD1 (5 bases). V lost 0 bases to trimming and J lost 1 base, with 10 bases between them. CDR1 is SGHDT and CDR2 is YYEEEE in the germline V gene. This CDR3 spans 15 amino acids. The chain's CDR3 is CASSLGGTDNYGYTF. CDR3 in DNA: TGTGCCAGCAGCTTGGGAGGGACCGATAACTATGGCTACACCTTC.

The gene calls are TRBV14 and TRBJ1-1; the D is unclear. From germline, CDR1 is SGHDN and CDR2 FVKESK. V was clipped by 4 bases and J by 3 bases, with 15 bases between them. CDR3 length: 15 amino acids. CDR3 loop: CASSRTTGVDTEAFF. The CDR3 DNA reads as TGTGCCAGCAGCCGGACCACTGGGGTGGACACTGAAGCTTTCTTT.

The DNA of the CDR3 is TGTGCCAGCAGCCCACCGGGGGGACGCACAGATACGCAGTATTTT. Its translation is CASSPPGGRTDTQYF. The chain carries TRBV9 and TRBJ2-3; 7 bases agree with TRBD2. Unmatched junction bases numbered 6, after V lost 4 bases and J lost 1 base. CDR1 is SGDLS, CDR2 YYNGEE, per germline. CDR3 size: 15 residues.

The V call is TRBV4-3, the J call TRBJ2-4; 9 bases match TRBD1. The V gene's germline CDR1 is LGHNA and CDR2 YSLEER. Trimming at V came to 0 bases and at J to 9 bases, leaving 6 bases not matched to a gene. The length of the CDR3 is 15 residues. DNA for the CDR3: TGCGCCAGCAGCCAAGATTGGGGACAGGGAATCATTCAGTACTTC. Protein: CASSQDWGQGIIQYF.

The genes are TRBV7-2 and TRBJ2-7, with D unclear. This CDR3 has 13 amino acids. CDR1 SGHTA and CDR2 FQGNSA come from the germline V gene. Trimming stripped 3 bases from V and 0 bases from J, with 6 bases between. This chain's CDR3 is CASSFSNSYEQYF. CDR3 coding DNA: TGTGCCAGCAGCTTTTCTAACTCCTACGAGCAGTACTTC. Full variable domain (missing parts from reference TRBV7-2 and TRBJ2-7): GAGVSQSPSNKVTEKGKDVELRCDPISGHTALYWYRQSLGQGLEFLIYFQGNSAPDKSGLPSDRFSAERTGGSVSTLTIQRTQQEDSAVYLCASSFSNSYEQYFGPGTRLTVT.

The V gene is TRBV5-1, the J gene TRBJ2-3; TRBD1 is a possible D gene (5 bases). Deletions cut 0 bases from V and 4 bases from J, with 9 bases between. The length of the CDR3 is 14 residues. Germline CDR1 SGHRS, CDR2 YFSETQ. Written as DNA, the CDR3 is TGCGCCAGCAGCTTGGGGGGCTGGGCAGATACGCAGTATTTT. It specifies CASSLGGWADTQYF.

This chain uses TRBV27 with TRBJ1-6; a weak D match, TRBD1 (5 bases). With 6 bases removed from V and 9 bases from J, the gap between germline ends came to 24 bases. Germline CDR1 reads MNHEY; CDR2 reads SMNVEV (reference sequence). The CDR3 extends over 17 amino acids. In DNA, the CDR3 is TGTGCCAGCAGCCCCACTAGAGGGACGGCCCTTGGTTCACCCCTCCACTTT. The encoded protein is CASSPTRGTALGSPLHF.

There are a few counts of this clone. The chain couples TRBV29-1 to TRBJ2-7; 7 nucleotides match TRBD1. CDR3 size: 12 residues. The germline CDR1 and CDR2 sequences are SQVTM and ANQGSEA. The trim removed 4 bases at V and 8 bases at J, leaving 8 bases unmatched. The CDR3 sequence: CSVGLPGQQQYF. The CDR3, as DNA: TGCAGCGTTGGATTACCGGGACAGCAGCAGTACTTC.